This paragraph covers one T cell receptor beta chain sequence. Its antigen is not identified. These data belong to a study of OX40 agonist ivuxolimab in advanced cancers. Findings of the study overall: Antigen specificity was not determined for the expanded peripheral T cells.

Germline lookup yields CDR1 SGHRS and CDR2 YFSETQ. This CDR3 spans 12 amino acids. V shed 2 bases and J shed 4 bases, with 3 bases lying between them. TCRdb's copy holds only in-frame clones and misses some; the assay was immunoSEQ multiplex PCR. The repertoire has approximately 15,000 clones, 75% to 90% of them found once; the top ten carry just under 20%. This material consisted of CD4+ or CD8+ T cells sorted from blood, taken in a trial of the OX40 agonist ivuxolimab. The chain recombines TRBV5-1 with TRBJ2-2; no firm D call. The sequence derives from an adult with an advanced solid tumor such as melanoma, head and neck, liver or kidney cancer. CDR3 region: CASSFLTGELFF. The CDR3 nucleotides read TGCGCCAGCAGCTTTCTCACCGGGGAGCTGTTTTTT.